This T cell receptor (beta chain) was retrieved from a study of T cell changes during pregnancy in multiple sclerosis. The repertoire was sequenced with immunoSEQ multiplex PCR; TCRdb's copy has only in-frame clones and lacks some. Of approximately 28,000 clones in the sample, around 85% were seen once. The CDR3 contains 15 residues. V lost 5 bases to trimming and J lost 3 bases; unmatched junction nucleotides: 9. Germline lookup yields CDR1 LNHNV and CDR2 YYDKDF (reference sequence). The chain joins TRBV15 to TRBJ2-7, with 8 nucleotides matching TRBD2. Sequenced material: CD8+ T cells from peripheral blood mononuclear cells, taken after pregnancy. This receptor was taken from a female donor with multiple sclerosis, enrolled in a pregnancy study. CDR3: CATSLKAGVLYEQYF. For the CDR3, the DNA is TGTGCCACCAGCTTAAAAGCGGGGGTCCTCTACGAGCAGTACTTC.